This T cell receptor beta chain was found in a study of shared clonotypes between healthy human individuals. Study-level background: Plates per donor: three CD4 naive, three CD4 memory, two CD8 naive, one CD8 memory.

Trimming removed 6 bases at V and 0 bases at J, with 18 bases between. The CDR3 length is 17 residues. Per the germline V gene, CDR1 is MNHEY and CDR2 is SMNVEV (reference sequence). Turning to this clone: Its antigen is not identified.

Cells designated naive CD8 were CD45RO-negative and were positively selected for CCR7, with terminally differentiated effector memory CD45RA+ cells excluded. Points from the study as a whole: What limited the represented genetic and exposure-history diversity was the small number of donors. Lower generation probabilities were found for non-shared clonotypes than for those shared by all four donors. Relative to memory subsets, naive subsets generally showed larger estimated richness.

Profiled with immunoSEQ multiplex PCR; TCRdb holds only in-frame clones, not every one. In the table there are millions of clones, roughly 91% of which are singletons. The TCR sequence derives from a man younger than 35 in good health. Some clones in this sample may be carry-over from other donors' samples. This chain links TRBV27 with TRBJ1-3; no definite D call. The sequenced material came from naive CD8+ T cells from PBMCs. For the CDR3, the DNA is TGTGCCAGCAGCCCATTCCCCCTTATGCCCTCTGGAAACACCATATATTTT. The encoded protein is CASSPFPLMPSGNTIYF.